One and the same sample provided the 30 T cell receptor beta chains below, sequenced in a study of blood T cell repertoires in COVID-19. This table comes from immunoSEQ multiplex PCR, and its TCRdb copy is limited to in-frame clones, with some not included. This repertoire shows 300,000 to 400,000 clones, 86% found once; its top ten account for around 7.4%. Sequencing was done on a sample of peripheral blood. The origin of the receptors is a woman aged 60-75 years with COVID-19, enrolled during active disease.

V and J are TRBV4-1 and TRBJ1-1; 12 bases align to TRBD1. V shed 8 bases and J 5 bases; nucleotides not matched to a gene: 6. CDR1 and CDR2 from the germline V gene are MGHRA and YSYEKL. The CDR3 is made up of 14 amino acids. Here the CDR3 reads CASGDRGRGTEAFF. The CDR3 DNA reads as TGCGCCAGCGGGGACAGGGGGCGCGGGACTGAAGCTTTCTTT.

The V call is TRBV11-2, the J call TRBJ1-2; perhaps TRBD1 as D (5 bases). The CDR3 runs 14 residues. V dropped 8 bases and J dropped 1 base, with 14 bases sitting between them. In germline, CDR1 is SGHAT, CDR2 FQNNGV. As DNA, the CDR3 is TGTGCCAGCCGATCCCAGGGACTTAACTATGGCTACACCTTC. Its protein product is CASRSQGLNYGYTF.

This chain links TRBV5-1 with TRBJ2-2, with TRBD1 identical over 9 bases. V was pared by 7 bases and J by 2 bases, with 3 bases of the junction left unmatched. The germline gives CDR1 SGHRS, CDR2 YFSETQ. The CDR3 covers 14 residues. DNA for the CDR3: TGCGCCAGCGGGGGACAGGGAAACACCGGGGAGCTGTTTTTT. Its protein product is CASGGQGNTGELFF.

The CDR3 coding sequence is TGTGCCAGCAGCGCTAGCGGGGGTACGAACACCGGGGAGCTGTTTTTT. Its protein is CASSASGGTNTGELFF. The chain combines TRBV9 with TRBJ2-2, with 10 positions matching TRBD2. V was clipped by 3 bases and J by 0 bases; unmatched bases: 2. Germline values: CDR1 SGDLS, CDR2 YYNGEE. The CDR3 runs to 16 residues.

The genes are TRBV18 and TRBJ1-1, with a weak D call TRBD1 (6 bases). The V end lost 5 bases, the J end lost 4 bases, and 8 bases lay between the germline ends. CDR1 is KGHSH, CDR2 LQKENI, per germline. The CDR3 runs to 12 residues. CDR3 loop: CASSRQVTEAFF. Here the CDR3 DNA reads TGTGCCAGCTCAAGACAGGTCACTGAAGCTTTCTTT. Drawing the rest from reference TRBV18 and TRBJ1-1, the complete variable domain is NAGVMQNPRHLVRRRGQEARLRCSPMKGHSHVYWYRQLPEEGLKFMVYLQKENIIDESGMPKERFSAEFPKEGPSILRIQQVVRGDSAAYFCASSRQVTEAFFGQGTRLTVV.

The chain is built from TRBV7-6 and TRBJ2-5; 9 bases line up with TRBD2. This CDR3 spans 19 amino acids. The V segment lost 4 bases and the J segment 4 bases; nucleotides outside the gene matches: 19. The germline V gene encodes CDR1 SGHVS and CDR2 FNYEAQ. CDR3 region: CASSSQRGGGATVGETQYF. The CDR3 DNA sequence: TGTGCCAGCAGCTCCCAGAGGGGCGGGGGGGCGACGGTTGGAGAGACCCAGTACTTC.

The rearrangement joins TRBV7-8 to TRBJ2-6, with 8 bases matching TRBD2. The CDR3 length is 16 residues. CDR1 is SGHVS and CDR2 is FQNEAQ in the germline V gene. With V trimmed by 10 bases and J by 0 bases, 8 bases remained unmatched. The CDR3 nucleotides are TGTGCCACCCACGCGGGGGGCTTCTCTGGGGCCAACGTCCTGACTTTC. Its protein is CATHAGGFSGANVLTF.

V and J are TRBV7-9 and TRBJ2-5; D not certain. The V gene lost 6 bases and the J gene lost 1 base, with 18 bases spanning the gap. Germline lookup yields CDR1 SEHNR and CDR2 FQNEAQ (reference sequence). The CDR3 totals 16 residues. The CDR3 nucleotides read TGTGCCAGCAGACATCTCGGCAGGTTGGGCCAAGAGACCCAGTACTTC. It translates to CASRHLGRLGQETQYF.

The chain couples TRBV7-9 to TRBJ2-7, with 9 bases matching TRBD1. CDR3 length: 17 amino acids. Germline V gene lookup returns CDR1 SEHNR and CDR2 FQNEAQ (reference sequence). The V and J ends lost 5 bases and 1 base, in that order; junction bases with no gene match: 12. CDR3 in amino acids: CASSNLTWGTGSYEQYF. The CDR3, as DNA: TGTGCCAGCAGCAACCTCACGTGGGGGACAGGGTCCTACGAGCAGTACTTC. The full variable domain, its missing parts supplied by reference TRBV7-9 and TRBJ2-7, is DTGVSQNPRHKITKRGQNVTFRCDPISEHNRLYWYRQTLGQGPEFLTYFQNEAQLEKSRLLSDRFSAERPKGSFSTLEIQRTEQGDSAMYLCASSNLTWGTGSYEQYFGPGTRLTVT.

This chain joins TRBV2 and TRBJ2-3; D not certain. The CDR3 consists of 14 residues. V was trimmed by 4 bases and J by 0 bases, leaving 8 bases between them. Germline V gene lookup returns CDR1 SNHLY and CDR2 FYNNEI. In DNA, the CDR3 is TGTGCCAGCAGTGTGCTAGTTAGCACAGATACGCAGTATTTT. Encoded protein: CASSVLVSTDTQYF.

The V gene is TRBV29-1, the J gene TRBJ2-6, with a tentative D call TRBD2 (5 bases). CDR3 length equals 15 residues. Trimming removed 4 bases from V and 1 base from J, with 11 bases in between. CDR1 is SQVTM and CDR2 is ANQGSEA in the germline V gene. Here the CDR3 reads CSVAVGSSGANVLTF. The CDR3 nucleotides are TGCAGCGTTGCGGTGGGGAGTTCTGGGGCCAACGTCCTGACTTTC.

The rearrangement joins TRBV7-8 to TRBJ2-1; a weak D match, TRBD2 (6 bases). Germline V CDR1 and CDR2: SGHVS, FQNEAQ. This CDR3 has 14 residues. Trimming pared 3 bases from V and 1 base from J, leaving 7 bases between. The CDR3 DNA follows: TGTGCCAGCAGCTTCGGGGGTTCCTACAATGAGCAGTTCTTC. Amino acid sequence: CASSFGGSYNEQFF.

This clone occurred once. The chain joins TRBV5-8 to TRBJ2-6; TRBD1 matches 8 bases. Unmatched junction bases numbered 5, after V lost 4 bases and J lost 2 bases. The CDR3 contains 16 residues. Germline assignment: CDR1 SGHTS and CDR2 YDEGEE. CDR3 sequence: CASSPDRGPGANVLTF. In DNA form, the CDR3 reads TGTGCCAGCAGCCCCGACAGGGGCCCTGGGGCCAACGTCCTGACTTTC.

V gene TRBV4-3 combines with J gene TRBJ1-2; TRBD1 is a possible D gene (6 bases). The V gene lost 0 bases and the J gene lost 0 bases, with 11 bases spanning the gap. The germline V gene has CDR1 LGHNA and CDR2 YSLEER. The CDR3 length is 16 residues. CDR3 nucleotide sequence: TGCGCCAGCAGCCAAGAGAACAGGGAACCTAACTATGGCTACACCTTC. Encoded protein: CASSQENREPNYGYTF.

The chain has TRBV12-3 or TRBV12-4 and TRBJ1-1; 8 bases line up with TRBD1. V shed 6 bases, J shed 6 bases, and the junction held 6 bases outside the gene matches. This CDR3 region has 13 residues. The chain's CDR3 is CASSSGQGSEAFF. The CDR3 DNA follows: TGTGCCAGCAGCTCCGGACAGGGCTCTGAAGCTTTCTTT.

This clone was detected once. The chain employs TRBV7-2 and TRBJ2-7; 7 positions match TRBD1. The V segment lost 8 bases and the J segment 7 bases; nucleotides outside the gene matches: 17. The CDR3 runs to 15 residues. Germline assignment: CDR1 SGHTA and CDR2 FQGNSA. This CDR3 is CASGEGGLTFEEQYF. The DNA of the CDR3 is TGTGCCAGCGGCGAAGGGGGCCTTACTTTTGAAGAGCAGTACTTC.

The chain recombines TRBV27 with TRBJ2-7, with TRBD2 matching over 9 bases. This CDR3 has 18 residues. Germline values: CDR1 MNHEY, CDR2 SMNVEV (reference sequence). J lost 3 bases, V lost 3 bases, and 15 bases had no gene match. CDR3 sequence (DNA): TGTGCCAGCAGTTTTAGCCAGCGGGGGGCTCTTCGGGGCTACGAGCAGTACTTC. This sequence encodes CASSFSQRGALRGYEQYF.

The rearrangement joins TRBV7-9 to TRBJ1-2; 8 bases line up with TRBD1. Germline V lookup: CDR1 SEHNR, CDR2 FQNEAQ (reference sequence). With V trimmed by 3 bases and J by 8 bases, 5 bases remained unmatched. CDR3 size: 13 residues. The CDR3 DNA sequence: TGTGCCAGCAGCTTGCAGGGGGCGAGGGGCTACACCTTC. Its translation: CASSLQGARGYTF.

The rearrangement joins TRBV11-2 to TRBJ2-2, with D possibly being TRBD1 (5 bases). The CDR3 is 15 residues long. CDR1 SGHAT and CDR2 FQNNGV come from the germline V gene. Trimming took off 3 bases at V and 0 bases at J, with 8 bases between the two ends. The CDR3 DNA follows: TGTGCCAGCAGCTTCGACAGCTCGAACACCGGGGAGCTGTTTTTT. This gives the protein CASSFDSSNTGELFF.

CDR3 residues: CASSSAWGLVRQETQYF. The CDR3 nucleotides are TGTGCCAGCAGTTCCGCTTGGGGCCTTGTGCGGCAAGAGACCCAGTACTTC. This sequence joins TRBV6-2 or TRBV6-3 and TRBJ2-5, with D possibly TRBD1 on 5 matching bases. The germline gives CDR1 MNHEY, CDR2 SVGEGT. V was shortened by 4 bases and J by 2 bases, with 20 bases between the two germline ends. The CDR3 has 17 residues.

The chain links TRBV7-9 to TRBJ1-3; D is perhaps TRBD1 (6 bases). The germline gives CDR1 SEHNR, CDR2 FQNEAQ (reference sequence). Between the trimmed V and J ends, which lost 3 bases and 2 bases, there was a span of 14 bases. The CDR3 contains 16 residues. CDR3 amino acids: CASSFGGRLTGNTIYF. The CDR3 bases are TGTGCCAGCAGCTTCGGGGGGCGCTTAACTGGAAACACCATATATTTT.

The genes are TRBV5-1 and TRBJ2-7, with D unclear. Germline assignment: CDR1 SGHRS and CDR2 YFSETQ. Trimming removed 1 base at V and 0 bases at J, with 14 bases between. The CDR3 consists of 16 residues. CDR3 nucleotides: TGCGCCAGCAGCTTGCGCCAGGTCCAGAGCTCCTACGAGCAGTACTTC. Protein: CASSLRQVQSSYEQYF.

The genes are TRBV12-5 and TRBJ2-3; D is unresolved. Germline V gene data show CDR1 as LGHNT and CDR2 as FRNRAP. The length of the CDR3 is 14 residues. Trimming took 1 base from V and 3 from J, leaving 8 bases between them. The CDR3 sequence is CASGLAVRTDTQYF. CDR3 DNA sequence: TGTGCTAGTGGTTTGGCCGTGAGAACAGATACGCAGTATTTT.

The chain has TRBV6-6 and TRBJ2-3; 7 bases are shared with TRBD2. V trimming: 2 bases; J trimming: 0 bases; junction bases outside the gene matches: 5. Germline V gene data show CDR1 as MNHNY and CDR2 as SVGAGI (reference sequence). The CDR3 is 16 residues long. CDR3 nucleotide sequence: TGTGCCAGCAGTTACCCAGCGGGGACGAGCACAGATACGCAGTATTTT. Translation: CASSYPAGTSTDTQYF.

The gene calls are TRBV9 and TRBJ1-5, with 7 bases identical to TRBD1. CDR3 size: 15 residues. V was pared by 4 bases and J by 5 bases, with 9 bases of the junction left unmatched. Germline CDR1 SGDLS, CDR2 YYNGEE. The CDR3 nucleotides are TGTGCCAGCAGCTCAGGGGGGTCAGGCGATCAGCCCCAGCATTTT. It codes for CASSSGGSGDQPQHF.

The V call is TRBV6-5, the J call TRBJ1-2; 7 nucleotides align to TRBD1. V shed 4 bases and J 7 bases; nucleotides not matched to a gene: 15. The V gene's germline CDR1 is MNHEY and CDR2 SVGAGI. CDR3 length equals 16 residues. CDR3 nucleotide sequence: TGTGCCAGCAGTTGGACCGCAGGGGGTCCATTGGGTGGCTACACCTTC. Protein product: CASSWTAGGPLGGYTF.

The chain links TRBV11-3 to TRBJ1-2; D might be TRBD1 (6 bases). Germline values: CDR1 SGHNT, CDR2 YENEEA. The CDR3 consists of 14 residues. V lost 5 bases and J 2 bases, leaving 12 bases between the germline ends. CDR3 in amino acids: CASSPDRRNYGYTF. CDR3 bases: TGTGCCAGCAGCCCAGACAGGAGAAACTATGGCTACACCTTC.

The gene calls are TRBV5-4 and TRBJ2-5, with 7 bases matching TRBD1. V shed 3 bases and J 2 bases; nucleotides not matched to a gene: 10. CDR1 SGHNT and CDR2 YYREEE come from the germline V gene (reference sequence). The CDR3 sequence is 16 residues long. As DNA, the CDR3 is TGTGCCAGCAGCTCCAAGCGAGGGGGCCGTCAAGAGACCCAGTACTTC. Amino acids: CASSSKRGGRQETQYF.

The chain is built from TRBV7-3 and TRBJ2-1; 7 bases agree with TRBD1. Germline V gives CDR1 SGHTA, CDR2 FQGTGA. The CDR3 has 18 residues. V lost 4 bases and J lost 2; bases outside the gene matches: 14. CDR3 nucleotides: TGTGCCAGCAGCTCGCTCGGCATACAGGGGAACACCTACAATGAGCAGTTCTTC. Its translation is CASSSLGIQGNTYNEQFF.

The gene calls are TRBV7-3 and TRBJ2-2; 14 bases match TRBD2. Germline CDR1 and CDR2: SGHTA and FQGTGA. This CDR3 has 18 amino acids. V dropped 4 bases and J dropped 7; count of bases not matched to a gene: 11. CDR3 in DNA: TGTGCCAGCAGCTCCCCGACTAGCGGGGGGGCCTTGGACGGGGAGCTGTTTTTT. Amino acid sequence: CASSSPTSGGALDGELFF.